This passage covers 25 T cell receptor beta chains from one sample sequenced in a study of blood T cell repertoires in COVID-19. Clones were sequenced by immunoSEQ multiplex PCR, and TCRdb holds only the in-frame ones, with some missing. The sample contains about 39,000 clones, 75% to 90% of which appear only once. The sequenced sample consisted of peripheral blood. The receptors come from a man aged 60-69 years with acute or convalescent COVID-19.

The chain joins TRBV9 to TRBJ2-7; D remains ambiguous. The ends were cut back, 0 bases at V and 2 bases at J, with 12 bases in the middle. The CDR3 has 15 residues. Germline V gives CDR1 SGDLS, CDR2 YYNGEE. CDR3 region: CASSVEETGPYEQYF. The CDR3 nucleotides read TGTGCCAGCAGCGTAGAAGAGACTGGTCCCTACGAGCAGTACTTC.

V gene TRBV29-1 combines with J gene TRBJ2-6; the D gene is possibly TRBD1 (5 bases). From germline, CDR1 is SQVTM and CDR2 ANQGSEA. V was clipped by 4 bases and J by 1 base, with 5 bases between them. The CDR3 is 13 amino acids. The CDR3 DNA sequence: TGCAGCGTTGCAGGGTCTGGGGCCAACGTCCTGACTTTC. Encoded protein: CSVAGSGANVLTF.

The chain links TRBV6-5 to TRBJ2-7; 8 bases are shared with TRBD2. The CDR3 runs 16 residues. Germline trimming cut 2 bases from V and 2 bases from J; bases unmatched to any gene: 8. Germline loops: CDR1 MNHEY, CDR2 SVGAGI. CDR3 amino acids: CASSYGLAGPTYEQYF. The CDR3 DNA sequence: TGTGCCAGCAGTTACGGTCTAGCGGGCCCGACCTACGAGCAGTACTTC.

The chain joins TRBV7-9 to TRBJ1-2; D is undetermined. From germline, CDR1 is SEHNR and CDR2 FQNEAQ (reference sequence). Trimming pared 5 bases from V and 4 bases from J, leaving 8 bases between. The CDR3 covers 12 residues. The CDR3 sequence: CASSTPGYGYTF. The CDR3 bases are TGTGCCAGCAGCACACCAGGCTATGGCTACACCTTC.

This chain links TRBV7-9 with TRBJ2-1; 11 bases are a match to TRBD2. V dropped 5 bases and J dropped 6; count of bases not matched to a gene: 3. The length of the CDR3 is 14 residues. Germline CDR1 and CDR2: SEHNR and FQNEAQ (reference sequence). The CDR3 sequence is CASSGTSGGNEQFF. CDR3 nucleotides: TGTGCCAGCAGCGGGACTAGCGGTGGCAATGAGCAGTTCTTC.

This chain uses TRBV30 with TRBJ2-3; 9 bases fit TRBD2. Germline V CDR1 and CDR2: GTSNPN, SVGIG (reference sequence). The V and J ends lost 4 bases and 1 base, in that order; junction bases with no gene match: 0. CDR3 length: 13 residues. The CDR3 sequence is CAWTSGGTDTQYF. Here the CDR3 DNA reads TGTGCCTGGACTAGCGGGGGCACAGATACGCAGTATTTT.

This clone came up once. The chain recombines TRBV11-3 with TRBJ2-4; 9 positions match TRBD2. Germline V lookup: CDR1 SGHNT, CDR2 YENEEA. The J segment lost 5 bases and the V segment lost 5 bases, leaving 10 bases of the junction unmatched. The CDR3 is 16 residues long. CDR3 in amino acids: CASSEGGAGGQNIQYF. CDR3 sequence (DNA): TGTGCCAGCAGCGAGGGAGGAGCGGGGGGACAAAACATTCAGTACTTC.

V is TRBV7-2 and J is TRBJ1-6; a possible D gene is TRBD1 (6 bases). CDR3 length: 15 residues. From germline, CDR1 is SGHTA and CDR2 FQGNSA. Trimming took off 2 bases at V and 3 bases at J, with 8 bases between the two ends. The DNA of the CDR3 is TGTGCCAGCAGCTTAAAACAGGGCTATAATTCACCCCTCCACTTT. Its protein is CASSLKQGYNSPLHF.

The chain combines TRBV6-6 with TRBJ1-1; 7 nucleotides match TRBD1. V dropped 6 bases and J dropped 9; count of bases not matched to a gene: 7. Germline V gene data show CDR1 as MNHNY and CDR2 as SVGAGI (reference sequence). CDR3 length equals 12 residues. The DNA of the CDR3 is TGTGCCAGCAGCCCCCAGGGGGATAAAGCTTTCTTT. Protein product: CASSPQGDKAFF.

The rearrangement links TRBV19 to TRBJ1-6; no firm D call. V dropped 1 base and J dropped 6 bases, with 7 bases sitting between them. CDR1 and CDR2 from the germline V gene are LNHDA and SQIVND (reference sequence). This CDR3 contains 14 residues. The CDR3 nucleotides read TGTGCCAGTAGTATAGGACAACGTAATTCACCCCTCCACTTT. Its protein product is CASSIGQRNSPLHF. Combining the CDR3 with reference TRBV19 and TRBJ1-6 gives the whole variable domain DGGITQSPKYLFRKEGQNVTLSCEQNLNHDAMYWYRQDPGQGLRLIYYSQIVNDFQKGDIAEGYSVSREKKESFPLTVTSAQKNPTAFYLCASSIGQRNSPLHFGNGTRLTVT.

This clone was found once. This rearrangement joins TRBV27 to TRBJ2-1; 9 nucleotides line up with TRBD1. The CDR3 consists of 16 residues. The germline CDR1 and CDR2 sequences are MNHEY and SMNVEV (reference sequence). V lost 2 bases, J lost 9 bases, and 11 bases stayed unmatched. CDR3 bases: TGTGCCAGCAGTTTAGGATCACAGGGGGCGGTAAGTGAGCAGTTCTTC. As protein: CASSLGSQGAVSEQFF.

For the CDR3, the DNA is TGTGCCAGCAGATCGGGTCCATCCCTTTCCGAGCAGTACTTC. It yields the protein CASRSGPSLSEQYF. V usage is TRBV27 and J usage is TRBJ2-7; D is uncertain. Trimming took off 6 bases at V and 6 bases at J, with 18 bases between the two ends. Germline CDR1 MNHEY, CDR2 SMNVEV (reference sequence). This CDR3 contains 14 residues.

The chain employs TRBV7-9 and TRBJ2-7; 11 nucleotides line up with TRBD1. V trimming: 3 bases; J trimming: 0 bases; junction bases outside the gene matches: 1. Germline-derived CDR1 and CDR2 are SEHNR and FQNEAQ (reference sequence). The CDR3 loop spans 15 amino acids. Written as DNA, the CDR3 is TGTGCCAGCAGCTTCGGGACAGGGGGCTCCTACGAGCAGTACTTC. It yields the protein CASSFGTGGSYEQYF.

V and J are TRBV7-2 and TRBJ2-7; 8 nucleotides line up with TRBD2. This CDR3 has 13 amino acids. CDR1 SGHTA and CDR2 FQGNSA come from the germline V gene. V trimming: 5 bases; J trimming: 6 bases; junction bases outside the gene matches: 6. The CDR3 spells CASSPPGGREQYF. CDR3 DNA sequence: TGTGCCAGCAGCCCGCCGGGGGGGCGCGAGCAGTACTTC.

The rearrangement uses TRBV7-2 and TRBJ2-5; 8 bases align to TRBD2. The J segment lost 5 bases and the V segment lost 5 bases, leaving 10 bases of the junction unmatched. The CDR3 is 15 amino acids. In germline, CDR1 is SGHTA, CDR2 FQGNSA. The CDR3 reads CASSPGGAGSETQYF. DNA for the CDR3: TGTGCCAGCAGCCCCGGGGGGGCGGGTTCGGAGACCCAGTACTTC.

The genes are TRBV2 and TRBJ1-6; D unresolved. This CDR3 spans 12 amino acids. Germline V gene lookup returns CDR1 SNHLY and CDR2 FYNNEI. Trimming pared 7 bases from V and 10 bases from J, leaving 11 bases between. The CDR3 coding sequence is TGTGCCAGCATTTATCTAGGCTCACCCCTCCACTTT. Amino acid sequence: CASIYLGSPLHF.

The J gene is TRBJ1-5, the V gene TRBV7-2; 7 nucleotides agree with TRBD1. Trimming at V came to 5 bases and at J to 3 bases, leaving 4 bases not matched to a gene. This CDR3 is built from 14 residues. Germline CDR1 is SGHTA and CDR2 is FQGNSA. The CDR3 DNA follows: TGTGCCAGCAGCATGACAGGGTACAATCAGCCCCAGCATTTT. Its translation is CASSMTGYNQPQHF.

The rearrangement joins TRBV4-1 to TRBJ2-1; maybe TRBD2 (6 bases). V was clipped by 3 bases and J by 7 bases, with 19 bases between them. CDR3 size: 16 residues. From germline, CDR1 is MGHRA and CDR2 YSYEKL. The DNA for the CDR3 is TGCGCCAGCAGCCAGGGGGACTGGATTACGTTAAATGAGCAGTTCTTC. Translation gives CASSQGDWITLNEQFF.

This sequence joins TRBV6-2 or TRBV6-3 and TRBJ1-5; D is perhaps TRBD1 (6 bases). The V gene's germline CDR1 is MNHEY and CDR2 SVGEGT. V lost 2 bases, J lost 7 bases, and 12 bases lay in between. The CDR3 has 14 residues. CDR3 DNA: TGTGCCAGCAGTTACAACTGGGGGCGGCAGCCCCAGCATTTT. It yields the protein CASSYNWGRQPQHF.

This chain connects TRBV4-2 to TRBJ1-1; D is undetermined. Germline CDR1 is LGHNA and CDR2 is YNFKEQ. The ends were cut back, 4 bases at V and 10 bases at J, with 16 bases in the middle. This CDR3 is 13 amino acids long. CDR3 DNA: TGTGCCAGCAGCCTCTCCGAAGCGTCTGGAGCTTTCTTT. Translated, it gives CASSLSEASGAFF.

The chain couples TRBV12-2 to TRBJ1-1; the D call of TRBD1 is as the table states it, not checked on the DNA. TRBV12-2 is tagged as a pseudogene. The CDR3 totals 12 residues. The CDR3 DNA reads TGTGCAAGTCGACTCAGGGGGGCTGAAGCTTTCTTT. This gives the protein CASRLRGAEAFF.

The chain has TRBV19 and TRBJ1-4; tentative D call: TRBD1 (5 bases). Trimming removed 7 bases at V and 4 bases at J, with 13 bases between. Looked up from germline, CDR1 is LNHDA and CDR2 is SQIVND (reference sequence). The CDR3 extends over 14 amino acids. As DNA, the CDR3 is TGTGCCAGTAAATTTCGACAGAATAATGAAAAACTGTTTTTT. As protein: CASKFRQNNEKLFF.

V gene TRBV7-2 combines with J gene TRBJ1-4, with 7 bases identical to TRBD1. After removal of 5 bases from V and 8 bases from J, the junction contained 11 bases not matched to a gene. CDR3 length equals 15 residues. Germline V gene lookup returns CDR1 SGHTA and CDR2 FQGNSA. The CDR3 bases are TGTGCCAGCAGCACCCGACAGGGATATAGGGAAAAACTGTTTTTT. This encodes CASSTRQGYREKLFF.

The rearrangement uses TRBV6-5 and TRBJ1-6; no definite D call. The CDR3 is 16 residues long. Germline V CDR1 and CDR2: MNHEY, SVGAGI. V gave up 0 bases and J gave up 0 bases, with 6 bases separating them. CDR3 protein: CASSYSGSSYNSPLHF. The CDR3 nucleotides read TGTGCCAGCAGTTACTCCGGGAGCTCCTATAATTCACCCCTCCACTTT.

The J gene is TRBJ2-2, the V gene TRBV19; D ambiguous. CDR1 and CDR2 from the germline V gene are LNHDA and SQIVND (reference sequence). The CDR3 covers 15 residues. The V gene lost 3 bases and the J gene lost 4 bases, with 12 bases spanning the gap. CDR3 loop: CASSIGSPTTGELFF. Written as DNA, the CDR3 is TGTGCCAGTAGTATCGGTAGCCCGACCACCGGGGAGCTGTTTTTT.